Below, 23 T cell receptor beta chains from the same sample are listed, as sequenced in a study of blood T cell repertoires in COVID-19 (dated by TCRdb to 2018 to 2021). Libraries were prepared through the immunoSEQ multiplex PCR assay. The immuneACCESS repertoire file appears here via TCRdb, limited to in-frame rearrangements. These files lack a portion of the clones; in checked studies, under half of the deficit traces to unresolved V genes, and the cause of the others is not known. This sample is represented by 45,000 to 65,000 clones; roughly 89% of them were singletons. The top ten constitute about 8.1% of the sample. Sequencing used peripheral blood. The receptors stem from a human donor in a cohort sampled during active COVID-19.

The chain combines TRBV19 with TRBJ2-7; 10 nucleotides agree with TRBD2. CDR1 and CDR2 from the germline V gene are LNHDA and SQIVND (reference sequence). This CDR3 is 14 amino acids long. Losses at the gene ends were 3 bases for V and 2 bases for J; bases not matched to a gene: 1. CDR3 in amino acids: CASSISGGAYEQYF. Here the CDR3 DNA reads TGTGCCAGTAGTATCAGCGGGGGGGCCTACGAGCAGTACTTC.

The V and J genes are TRBV18 and TRBJ2-5; D is ambiguous. The CDR3 totals 18 residues. Germline V gene lookup returns CDR1 KGHSH and CDR2 LQKENI. Trimming left V 6 bases short and J 0 bases short, with 23 bases between. The CDR3 is CASSPKTHFTIHQETQYF. The CDR3 DNA reads as TGTGCCAGCTCCCCCAAGACACATTTTACAATTCACCAAGAGACCCAGTACTTC.

This chain connects TRBV27 to TRBJ2-2; the match to TRBD2 covers 12 bases. With V trimmed by 6 bases and J by 4 bases, 3 bases remained unmatched. The CDR3 contains 15 residues. Germline CDR1 reads MNHEY; CDR2 reads SMNVEV (reference sequence). CDR3 nucleotide sequence: TGTGCCAGCAGACTAGCGGGAGGATCCACCGGGGAGCTGTTTTTT. Translated, it gives CASRLAGGSTGELFF.

This clone was observed once. Here the CDR3 reads CASSSNSGNTIYF. The CDR3 coding sequence is TGTGCCAGTAGTTCCAACTCGGGAAACACCATATATTTT. The J gene is TRBJ1-3, the V gene TRBV19; D is uncertain. Germline CDR1 LNHDA, CDR2 SQIVND (reference sequence). Trimming took 5 bases from V and 4 from J, leaving 9 bases between them. The CDR3 loop spans 13 amino acids. The full variable domain, completed using reference TRBV19 and TRBJ1-3, is DGGITQSPKYLFRKEGQNVTLSCEQNLNHDAMYWYRQDPGQGLRLIYYSQIVNDFQKGDIAEGYSVSREKKESFPLTVTSAQKNPTAFYLCASSSNSGNTIYFGEGSWLTVV.

The gene calls are TRBV5-8 and TRBJ1-5, with 10 positions matching TRBD1. CDR3 length equals 16 residues. CDR1 SGHTS and CDR2 YDEGEE come from the germline V gene. J was trimmed by 3 bases and V by 5 bases; bases with no gene match: 8. The CDR3 DNA is TGTGCCAGCAGTAACCCGGGACAGGGGTACAATCAGCCCCAGCATTTT. Translation gives CASSNPGQGYNQPQHF.

The CDR3, as DNA: TGTGCTAGTGGTTTCGGGACAGGTTATCAGCCCCAGCATTTT. Translated: CASGFGTGYQPQHF. This rearrangement joins TRBV12-5 to TRBJ1-5; 8 nucleotides line up with TRBD1. Germline CDR1 and CDR2: LGHNT and FRNRAP. Trimming took 3 bases from V and 5 from J; bases not matched to a gene: 3. This CDR3 comprises 14 residues.

CDR3 sequence (DNA): TGTGCCAGCAGCCGGGGACAGAACTATGGCTACACCTTC. Protein sequence: CASSRGQNYGYTF. The chain uses TRBV6-2 or TRBV6-3 and TRBJ1-2, with 7 nucleotides matching TRBD1. The germline V gene encodes CDR1 MNHEY and CDR2 SVGEGT. V gave up 6 bases and J gave up 2 bases; unmatched junction bases: 3. The length of the CDR3 is 13 residues.

This clone was detected only once. The chain combines TRBV18 with TRBJ1-5; TRBD1 matches at 11 bases. The CDR3 totals 15 residues. CDR1 and CDR2 from the germline V gene are KGHSH and LQKENI. Germline trimming cut 3 bases from V and 4 bases from J; bases unmatched to any gene: 2. The CDR3 protein is CASSPGTGGNQPQHF. The DNA for the CDR3 is TGTGCCAGCTCACCCGGGACAGGGGGGAATCAGCCCCAGCATTTT. The full variable domain, with the rest looked up from reference TRBV18 and TRBJ1-5, is NAGVMQNPRHLVRRRGQEARLRCSPMKGHSHVYWYRQLPEEGLKFMVYLQKENIIDESGMPKERFSAEFPKEGPSILRIQQVVRGDSAAYFCASSPGTGGNQPQHFGDGTRLSIL.

The V and J genes are TRBV29-1 and TRBJ1-2; a weak D match, TRBD1 (5 bases). The length of the CDR3 is 12 residues. The germline V gene encodes CDR1 SQVTM and CDR2 ANQGSEA. V dropped 3 bases and J dropped 6 bases, with 11 bases sitting between them. The CDR3 nucleotides read TGCAGCGTTGACAGGGAGGATAATGGCTACACCTTC. Translated: CSVDREDNGYTF.

This chain links TRBV7-2 with TRBJ2-1; D gene unclear. Germline assignment: CDR1 SGHTA and CDR2 FQGNSA. The V and J ends lost 2 bases and 9 bases respectively, with 17 bases between them. There are 15 residues in the CDR3. The CDR3 region has the DNA TGTGCCAGCAGCTTAAACAGCCTGGTCGTCGGTGAGCAGTTCTTC. Residues: CASSLNSLVVGEQFF.

This clone showed up just a few times. The rearrangement uses TRBV10-3 and TRBJ1-1; 7 bases map to TRBD1. The CDR3 loop spans 14 amino acids. The V gene's germline CDR1 is ENHRY and CDR2 SYGVKD. The J segment lost 1 base and the V segment lost 6 bases, leaving 5 bases of the junction unmatched. The CDR3 nucleotides read TGTGCCATCAGCCCGGGACAGACGAACACTGAAGCTTTCTTT. Translated, it gives CAISPGQTNTEAFF.

This clone was observed a few times. J is TRBJ2-2 and V is TRBV19; 9 bases are a match to TRBD1. CDR1 LNHDA and CDR2 SQIVND come from the germline V gene (reference sequence). With V trimmed by 4 bases and J by 3 bases, 9 bases remained unmatched. The CDR3 length is 17 residues. The CDR3 region has the DNA TGTGCCAGTAGTAAATACGGACAGGGGCTTTACACCGGGGAGCTGTTTTTT. Translated: CASSKYGQGLYTGELFF.

This chain connects TRBV4-1 to TRBJ2-5, with a tentative D call TRBD1 (5 bases). CDR3 length: 17 amino acids. V gave up 2 bases and J gave up 3 bases, with 19 bases separating them. Germline V lookup: CDR1 MGHRA, CDR2 YSYEKL. The CDR3 coding sequence is TGCGCCAGCAGCCAACCTGTTCAGGGCCGAACTAAAGAGACCCAGTACTTC. As protein: CASSQPVQGRTKETQYF.

This chain links TRBV6-2 or TRBV6-3 with TRBJ2-7; 10 nucleotides line up with TRBD2. The CDR3 loop spans 19 amino acids. J gave up 5 bases and V 2 bases, and 18 bases lay outside the gene matches. CDR1 is MNHEY and CDR2 is SVGEGT in the germline V gene. CDR3 DNA: TGTGCCAGCAGTTACCATCGGGGTTTGGTAGCGGGGGGACGAAACGAGCAGTACTTC. Translation gives CASSYHRGLVAGGRNEQYF.

The chain carries TRBV5-8 and TRBJ1-1, with D perhaps TRBD1 (6 bases). This CDR3 is 15 amino acids long. V lost 1 base and J 4 bases, leaving 14 bases between the germline ends. CDR1 SGHTS and CDR2 YDEGEE come from the germline V gene. DNA of the CDR3: TGTGCCAGCAGCTTGAATCTGGGGGCAGCCACTGAAGCTTTCTTT. This sequence encodes CASSLNLGAATEAFF.

The V call is TRBV2, the J call TRBJ1-2; 7 bases align to TRBD1. CDR3 length: 14 residues. Trimming cost V 5 bases and J 4 bases; bases outside gene matches: 7. Germline loops: CDR1 SNHLY, CDR2 FYNNEI. The CDR3 is CASSRDRETYGYTF. In nucleotides, the CDR3 is TGTGCCAGCAGTAGGGACAGAGAAACCTATGGCTACACCTTC.

By sample fraction, this clone is medium-sized. The genes are TRBV11-2 and TRBJ2-7, with D hard to call. Germline values: CDR1 SGHAT, CDR2 FQNNGV. V was pared by 4 bases and J by 2 bases, with 15 bases between. The CDR3 spans 15 residues. In nucleotides, the CDR3 is TGTGCCAGCAGCTCTCAATCTACTGCGACCTACGAGCAGTACTTC. The encoded protein is CASSSQSTATYEQYF. Full variable domain (outside the CDR3, taken from reference TRBV11-2 and TRBJ2-7): EAGVAQSPRYKIIEKRQSVAFWCNPISGHATLYWYQQILGQGPKLLIQFQNNGVVDDSQLPKDRFSAERLKGVDSTLKIQPAKLEDSAVYLCASSSQSTATYEQYFGPGTRLTVT.

CDR3 region: CASSWETGARRELFF. CDR3 coding DNA: TGTGCCAGCAGTTGGGAGACAGGGGCCCGACGGGAGCTGTTTTTT. This chain links TRBV6-5 with TRBJ2-2; TRBD1 matches at 8 bases. V shed 4 bases and J 9 bases; nucleotides not matched to a gene: 10. CDR3 size: 15 residues. Germline V gene sequence: CDR1 MNHEY, CDR2 SVGAGI.

Of note for this clone: A read error may account for a junction end that differs from germline. This chain links TRBV6-5 with TRBJ2-4; D ambiguous. Germline V gene sequence: CDR1 MNHEY, CDR2 SVGAGI. The CDR3 runs 13 residues. The CDR3 bases are TGTGCCAGCAGCCTCCTTGGGCCGCCTCCGGTGGACTTC. Protein sequence: CASSLLGPPPVDF.

This chain links TRBV28 with TRBJ2-3, with a tentative D call TRBD2 (5 bases). Trimming cost V 7 bases and J 1 base, with 15 bases left between them. There are 15 residues in the CDR3. Per the germline V gene, CDR1 is MDHEN and CDR2 is SYDVKM. The CDR3 sequence: CASTREGWGTDTQYF. The CDR3 nucleotides are TGTGCCAGCACCCGAGAGGGTTGGGGCACAGATACGCAGTATTTT.

The V and J genes are TRBV28 and TRBJ1-5, with 8 positions matching TRBD1. Unmatched junction bases numbered 10, after V lost 10 bases and J lost 2 bases. This CDR3 spans 15 amino acids. Germline lookup yields CDR1 MDHEN and CDR2 SYDVKM. The CDR3 DNA reads TGTGCCACCCTGAAAGACAGGGGAGGCAATCAGCCCCAGCATTTT. Protein sequence: CATLKDRGGNQPQHF.

This clone appeared a few times. The CDR3 nucleotides read TGTGCCAGCTCACGACCGGGCTCAACCGGGGAGCTGTTTTTT. This gives the protein CASSRPGSTGELFF. The rearrangement links TRBV18 to TRBJ2-2; D is unclear. V gave up 4 bases and J gave up 5 bases, with 11 bases separating them. The length of the CDR3 is 14 residues. CDR1 KGHSH and CDR2 LQKENI come from the germline V gene.

V gene TRBV4-2 combines with J gene TRBJ2-7, with 10 bases matching TRBD2. Trimming removed 2 bases from V and 4 bases from J; junction bases left unmatched: 8. The CDR3 runs 16 residues. CDR1 is LGHNA, CDR2 YNFKEQ, per germline. This chain's CDR3 is CASSQPGTSGTYEQYF. The CDR3 DNA is TGTGCCAGCAGCCAACCTGGCACTAGCGGGACTTACGAGCAGTACTTC.